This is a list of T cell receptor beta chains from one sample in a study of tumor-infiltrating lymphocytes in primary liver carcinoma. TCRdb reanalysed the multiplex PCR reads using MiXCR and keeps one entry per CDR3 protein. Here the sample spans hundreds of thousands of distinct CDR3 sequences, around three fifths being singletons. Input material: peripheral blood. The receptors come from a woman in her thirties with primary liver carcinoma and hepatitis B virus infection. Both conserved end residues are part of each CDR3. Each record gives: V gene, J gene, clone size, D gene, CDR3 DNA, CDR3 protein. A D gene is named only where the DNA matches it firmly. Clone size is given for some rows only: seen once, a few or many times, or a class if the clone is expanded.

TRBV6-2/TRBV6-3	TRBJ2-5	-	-	TGTGCCAGCACCCGCCCCGGGAGTAAAGGGACCCAGTACTTC	CASTRPGSKGTQYF
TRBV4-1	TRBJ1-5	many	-	TGCGCCAGCAGCCCCATGGGGCCTTTTGACAATCAGCCCCAGCATTTT	CASSPMGPFDNQPQHF
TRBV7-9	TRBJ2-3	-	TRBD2	TGTGCCAGCATCAAAGGGTTTCTAGCGGACACAGATACACAGTATTTT	CASIKGFLADTDTQYF
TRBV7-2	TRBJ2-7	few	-	TGTGCCAGTAGCCCAGGACAGACCCACGAGCAGTACTTC	CASSPGQTHEQYF
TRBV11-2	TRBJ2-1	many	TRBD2	TGTGCCAGCAGCCCCCAGGGTGCTAGCGGGAGCAGTGAGCAGTTCTTC	CASSPQGASGSSEQFF
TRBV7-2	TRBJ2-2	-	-	TGTGCCAGCAGCCCCCGACAGAGCGGCGGGGAGCTGTTTTTT	CASSPRQSGGELFF
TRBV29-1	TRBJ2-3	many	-	TGCAGCGTTGATCACGGGGTTAGCACAGATACGCAGTATTTT	CSVDHGVSTDTQYF
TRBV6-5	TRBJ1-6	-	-	TGTGCCAGCAGTTCAGGGAGGAATTCACCCCACCACTTT	CASSSGRNSPHHF
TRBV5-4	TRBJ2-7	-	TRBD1	TGTGCCAGCAACGCGGGACAGGGGGGCTACTACGAGCAGTACTTC	CASNAGQGGYYEQYF
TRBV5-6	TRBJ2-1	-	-	TGTGCCAGCACCAAAAAGGGAGGAGGGGACAATGAGCAGTTCTTC	CASTKKGGGDNEQFF
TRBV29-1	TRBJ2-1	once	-	TGCAGCGTTGAAGGCCCATACGATTACGATGAGCAGTTCTTC	CSVEGPYDYDEQFF
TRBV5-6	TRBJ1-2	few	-	TGTGCCAGCAGCTTGTTAACCGCAAGAGGCTACACCTTC	CASSLLTARGYTF
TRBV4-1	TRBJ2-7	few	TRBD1	TGCGCCAGCAGCCAATGGGCCCCGACAGGGATCGACGAGCAGTACTTC	CASSQWAPTGIDEQYF
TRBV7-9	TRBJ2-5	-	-	TGTGCCAGCCAAACATACAGGGCCCAAGAGACCCAGTACTTC	CASQTYRAQETQYF
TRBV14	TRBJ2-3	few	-	TGTGCCAGCAGCCAAGACTCGGGGGCCGCAGATACGCAGTATTTT	CASSQDSGAADTQYF
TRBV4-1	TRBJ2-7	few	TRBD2	TGCGCCAGCAGCCAAGCTGGACTAGCGGGAGGGTCCGAGCAGTACTTC	CASSQAGLAGGSEQYF
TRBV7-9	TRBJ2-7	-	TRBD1	TGTGCCAGCAGCAAACAAAACAGGGGACCTTTTGACGAGCAGTACTTC	CASSKQNRGPFDEQYF
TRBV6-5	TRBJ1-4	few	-	TGTGCCAGCAGGGACCTTACAACTAATGAAAAACTGTTTTTT	CASRDLTTNEKLFF
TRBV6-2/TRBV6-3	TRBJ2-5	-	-	TGTGTCAGCAGTCCAAGGGAGACCCAGTACTTC	CVSSPRETQYF
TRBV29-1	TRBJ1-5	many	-	TGCAGCGTGGTCACCTCGGGGAGTCAGCCCCAGCATTTT	CSVVTSGSQPQHF
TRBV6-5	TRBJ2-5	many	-	TGTGCCAGCAGTTCGTCCCGTACTTCTTCCCAGTACTTC	CASSSSRTSSQYF
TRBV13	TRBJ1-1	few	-	TGTGCCAGCAGCTATGGGACATGGGGCCCTGAAGCTTTCTTT	CASSYGTWGPEAFF
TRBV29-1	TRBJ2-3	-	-	TGCTGTGTTAAGATTCAGCCCGATCATTCCACAGATACGCAGTATTTT	CCVKIQPDHSTDTQYF
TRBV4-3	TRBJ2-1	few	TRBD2	TGCGCCAGCAGCCGTGACGGGACTAGCGGGAGGAATGAGCAGTTCTTC	CASSRDGTSGRNEQFF
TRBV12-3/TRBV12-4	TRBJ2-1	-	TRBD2	TGTGCCAGCACTATACTAGCGGTGGAGTTGCAGTTCTTC	CASTILAVELQFF
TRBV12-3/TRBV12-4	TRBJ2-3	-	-	TGTGCCAGCAGGGAGGGGACGGGTTCTGGTACGCAGTATTTT	CASREGTGSGTQYF
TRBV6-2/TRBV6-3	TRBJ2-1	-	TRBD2	TGTGCCAGCAGTTATCTAGCGGGATGGGCCTACAATGAGCAGTTCTTC	CASSYLAGWAYNEQFF
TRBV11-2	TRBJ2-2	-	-	TGTGCCAGCAGCTCCACCGAGTTATCGAACGGGGAGCTGTCTTTT	CASSSTELSNGELSF
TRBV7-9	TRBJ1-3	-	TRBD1	TGTGCCACCCAGGGACAGACGAGCTCTGGAAACACCATATATTTT	CATQGQTSSGNTIYF
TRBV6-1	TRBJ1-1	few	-	TGTGCCAGCAGTAAGTCCGCGAACACTGAAGCTTTCTTT	CASSKSANTEAFF
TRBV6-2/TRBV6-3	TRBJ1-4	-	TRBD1	TGTGTCAGCAGTTACTCGTCCAGGACAGGGAATGAAAAACTGTTTTTT	CVSSYSSRTGNEKLFF
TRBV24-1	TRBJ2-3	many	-	TGTGCCACCAGTGATTTTGCAGATACGCAGTATTTT	CATSDFADTQYF
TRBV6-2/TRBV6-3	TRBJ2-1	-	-	TGTGCCAGCAAGGTGGGGGGACAGTCGGACAAAGAGCAGTTCTTT	CASKVGGQSDKEQFF
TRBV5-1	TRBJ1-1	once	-	TGCCCCAGCAGCCACCGTGGGGGGGGATTGAACACTGAAGCTTTCTTT	CPSSHRGGGLNTEAFF
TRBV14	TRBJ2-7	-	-	TGTGTCAGCAGCCAAGCTAGGGGCCAAAGATACGAGCAGTACTTC	CVSSQARGQRYEQYF
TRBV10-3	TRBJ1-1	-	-	TGTGCCATCAGTGAGTCGACTGGGATGTTGACTGAAGCTTTCTTT	CAISESTGMLTEAFF
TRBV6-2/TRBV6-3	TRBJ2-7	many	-	TGTGCCAGCAGTTACCTGACGTGGGGCGACGAGCAGTACTTC	CASSYLTWGDEQYF
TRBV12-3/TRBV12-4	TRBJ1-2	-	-	TGCGCCAGCAGTTTAAATTTCGGGGATGGCTACGCCTTC	CASSLNFGDGYAF
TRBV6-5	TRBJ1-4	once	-	TGTGCCAGCAGCAACGCCGGGATTGCGAGAGAAAAACTGTTTTTT	CASSNAGIAREKLFF
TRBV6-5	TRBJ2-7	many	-	TGTGCCAGCAGTTACTACCGAGGAGGATCCCTCGAGCAGTACTTC	CASSYYRGGSLEQYF
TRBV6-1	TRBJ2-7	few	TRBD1	TGTGCCAGCAGAATAGGACAGGGGTCCTCCTACGGGCAGTACTTC	CASRIGQGSSYGQYF
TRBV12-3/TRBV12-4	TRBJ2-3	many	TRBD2	TGTGCCAGCAGTGCGATTAGCGGGAAGGGAAAAGATACGCAGTATTTT	CASSAISGKGKDTQYF
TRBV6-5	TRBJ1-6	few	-	TGTGCCAGCAGCAGGGGTATGGATTCACCCCTCCACTTT	CASSRGMDSPLHF
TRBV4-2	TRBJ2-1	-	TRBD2	TGTGCCAGCAGCCAAGATATCGGAGCGGGAGTGAACAGTGAGCAGCTCTTC	CASSQDIGAGVNSEQLF
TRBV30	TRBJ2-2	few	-	TGTGCCTGGAGTCCGGCAACGAACACCGGGGAGCTGTTTTTT	CAWSPATNTGELFF
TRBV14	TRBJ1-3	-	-	TGTGCCAGCAGCCAAGTAACAACCGGAAACACCATATATTTT	CASSQVTTGNTIYF
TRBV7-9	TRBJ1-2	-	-	TGTGTCAGCAGCTTAGCGGTAGGGAATGGCTACACCTTC	CVSSLAVGNGYTF
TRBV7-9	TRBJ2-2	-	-	TGTGCCAGCAGCCCATCTTTAGCGGAGAACATCGAGGAGCTGTTTTTT	CASSPSLAENIEELFF
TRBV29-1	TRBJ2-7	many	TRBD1	TGCAGCGTTGAGCAGGGGGTACACGAGCAGTACTTC	CSVEQGVHEQYF
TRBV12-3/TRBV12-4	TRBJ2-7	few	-	TGTGCCAGCAGTTTAGCGCTAAGCGAGGGTAGGTACCAGCGAGACGAGCAGTACTTC	CASSLALSEGRYQRDEQYF